This T cell receptor beta chain was profiled in a study of blood T cell repertoires in COVID-19. On the study more broadly: T cells, B-cell-depleted T cells, or PBMCs provided the cDNA or gDNA that served as material.

Assignment of participants to cohorts was predicated upon participant-reported clinical history. Among Cohort 3 donors, those recovered had two negative PCRs, clearance, or symptom resolution. The assay was immunoSEQ multiplex PCR, and TCRdb's table has in-frame clones only and misses some. The sample comprises fewer than 600,000 clones, approximately 87% of which are singletons, and over 1.5% rests with the top ten. The CDR3 runs to 14 residues. Trimming removed 2 bases from V and 6 bases from J, with 11 bases in between. From germline, CDR1 is SEHNR and CDR2 FQNEAQ (reference sequence). The clonotype originates from a woman aged 40 to 50 who had recovered from COVID-19. Sequenced: PBMCs or T cells enriched from blood (not recorded which). V gene TRBV7-9 combines with J gene TRBJ1-3; D unclear. CDR3 protein: CASSLTGWSNTIYF. The CDR3 DNA reads TGTGCCAGCAGCTTAACGGGGTGGTCAAACACCATATATTTT. Full variable domain (missing parts from reference TRBV7-9 and TRBJ1-3): DTGVSQNPRHKITKRGQNVTFRCDPISEHNRLYWYRQTLGQGPEFLTYFQNEAQLEKSRLLSDRFSAERPKGSFSTLEIQRTEQGDSAMYLCASSLTGWSNTIYFGEGSWLTVV.